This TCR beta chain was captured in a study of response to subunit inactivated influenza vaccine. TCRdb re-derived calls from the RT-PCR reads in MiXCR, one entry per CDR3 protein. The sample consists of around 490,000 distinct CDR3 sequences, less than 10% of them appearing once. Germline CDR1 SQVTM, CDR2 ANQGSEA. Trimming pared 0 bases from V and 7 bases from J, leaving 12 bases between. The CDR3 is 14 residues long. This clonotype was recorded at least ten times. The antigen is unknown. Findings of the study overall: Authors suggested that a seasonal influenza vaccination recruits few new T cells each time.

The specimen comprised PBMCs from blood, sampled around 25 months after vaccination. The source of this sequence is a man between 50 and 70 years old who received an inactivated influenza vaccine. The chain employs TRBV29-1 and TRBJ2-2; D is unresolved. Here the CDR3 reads CSVEDELVSGELFF. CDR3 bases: TGCAGCGTTGAAGATGAGTTAGTTAGCGGGGAGCTGTTTTTT.